This T cell receptor beta chain appears in the sequencing data of a study of OX40 agonist ivuxolimab in advanced cancers. Study summary: All patients had ivuxolimab intravenously every 2 weeks at 0.01 to 10 mg/kg.

Trimming took off 2 bases at V and 1 base at J, with 7 bases between the two ends. The CDR3 has 14 amino acids. In germline, CDR1 is MNHEY, CDR2 SVGAGI. The data were produced by immunoSEQ multiplex PCR, yet TCRdb's version contains in-frame clones alone and is incomplete. Of about 60,000 clones in the sample, under 95% were seen once. This sample comprised CD4+ or CD8+ T cells sorted from blood, obtained in a trial of the OX40 agonist ivuxolimab. The clonotype comes from an adult with an advanced solid tumor such as melanoma, head and neck, liver or kidney cancer. V usage is TRBV6-5 and J usage is TRBJ2-3; D gene unclear. The CDR3 here is CASSYDGRTDTQYF. The DNA for the CDR3 is TGTGCCAGCAGTTACGACGGGCGCACAGATACGCAGTATTTT.